Below, 17 T cell receptor beta chains from the same sample are listed, as sequenced in a study of T-cell memory formation after mild COVID-19. Each CDR3 protein gets one entry after TCRdb re-called the 5' RACE reads with MiXCR. The repertoire holds about 340,000 distinct CDR3 sequences, with more than 15% as singletons. The sequencing sample was made of PBMCs or a T cell subset sorted from them (not recorded which). These receptors all come from a man in his late teens or twenties who had mild COVID-19 (a few samples of this study predate the infection). Cell type and time point are not known.

There are many counts of this clonotype. The chain carries TRBV5-1 and TRBJ2-3; 10 nucleotides match TRBD2. This CDR3 is built from 15 residues. Per germline, CDR1 SGHRS and CDR2 YFSETQ. Trimming took 1 base from V and 8 from J; bases not matched to a gene: 7. The CDR3 DNA reads as TGCGCCAGCAGCTTGAGCGGGGGGGCCGATATTACGCAGTATTTT. It encodes CASSLSGGADITQYF.

V is TRBV19 and J is TRBJ1-5; no firm D call. Germline CDR1 reads LNHDA; CDR2 reads SQIVND (reference sequence). CDR3 length: 15 amino acids. Trimming stripped 1 base from V and 5 bases from J, with 12 bases between. The CDR3 DNA reads as TGTGCCAGTAGTATAGCTCTAGCGCCCTATCAGCCCCAGCATTTT. Protein product: CASSIALAPYQPQHF.

This clonotype showed up just a few times. The rearrangement joins TRBV19 to TRBJ1-1; 8 bases are shared with TRBD1. This CDR3 has 16 amino acids. Germline values: CDR1 LNHDA, CDR2 SQIVND (reference sequence). V shed 4 bases, J shed 1 base, and the junction held 8 bases outside the gene matches. DNA of the CDR3: TGTGCCAGTAGTACGCGAGCCAGGGGGCCGAACACTGAAGCTTTCTTT. Amino acid sequence: CASSTRARGPNTEAFF.

A few counts support this clonotype. The chain uses TRBV11-2 and TRBJ2-2, with a weak D call TRBD1 (6 bases). The CDR3 totals 16 residues. Germline assignment: CDR1 SGHAT and CDR2 FQNNGV. Trimming took off 1 base at V and 4 bases at J, with 13 bases between the two ends. CDR3 bases: TGTGCCAGCAGCTTAGGAAAGACAGGTTCCACCGGGGAGCTGTTTTTT. This gives the protein CASSLGKTGSTGELFF.

This chain uses TRBV7-2 with TRBJ2-7; the D gene is possibly TRBD2 (5 bases). The germline gives CDR1 SGHTA, CDR2 FQGNSA. This CDR3 is built from 14 residues. V was cut by 4 bases and J by 2 bases, with 12 bases left in between. CDR3 amino acids: CASSSPGRAYEQYF. The CDR3 DNA reads as TGTGCCAGCAGCTCCCCTGGGCGGGCCTACGAGCAGTACTTC.

The chain couples TRBV5-1 to TRBJ2-7; possible D gene TRBD2, 6 bases. CDR1 and CDR2 from the germline V gene are SGHRS and YFSETQ. Trimming cost V 4 bases and J 7 bases, with 24 bases left between them. This CDR3 contains 16 residues. CDR3 sequence (DNA): TGCGCCAGCAGCCGGACTACCCCTAGGCCTACGGATGAGCAGTACGTC. Its protein is CASSRTTPRPTDEQYV.

This clonotype occurred many times. The chain carries TRBV20-1 and TRBJ1-4, with D unclear. The CDR3 loop spans 13 amino acids. V was trimmed by 0 bases and J by 0 bases, leaving 2 bases between them. Per germline, CDR1 DFQATT and CDR2 SNEGSKA (reference sequence). CDR3: CSARDATNEKLFF. CDR3 nucleotide sequence: TGCAGTGCTAGAGATGCAACTAATGAAAAACTGTTTTTT.

This clonotype was recorded many times. The J gene is TRBJ1-5, the V gene TRBV5-1, with D possibly TRBD1 on 6 matching bases. The CDR3 covers 15 residues. The V and J ends lost 2 bases and 5 bases respectively, with 14 bases between them. Germline V gene lookup returns CDR1 SGHRS and CDR2 YFSETQ. The CDR3 protein is CASSFSGGLDQPQHF. In nucleotides, the CDR3 is TGCGCCAGCAGCTTTTCGGGGGGCTTAGATCAGCCCCAGCATTTT.

The V and J genes are TRBV27 and TRBJ2-7, with D tentatively TRBD1 or TRBD2 (6 bases each). Germline assignment: CDR1 MNHEY and CDR2 SMNVEV (reference sequence). This CDR3 contains 15 residues. Trimming took 6 bases from V and 3 from J, leaving 18 bases between them. The CDR3 DNA follows: TGTGCCAGCAGCCCCCGTGGGGGGCGAAACTACGAGCAGTACTTC. It is translated as CASSPRGGRNYEQYF.

The chain couples TRBV27 to TRBJ2-7; D gene unclear. The CDR3 runs to 12 residues. V lost 6 bases to trimming and J lost 7 bases, with 13 bases between them. Per germline, CDR1 MNHEY and CDR2 SMNVEV (reference sequence). DNA for the CDR3: TGTGCCAGCAGCCATCCTCTCTGGGAGCAGTACTTC. Residues: CASSHPLWEQYF.

The chain combines TRBV12-5 with TRBJ1-5; unclear D gene. The germline V gene encodes CDR1 LGHNT and CDR2 FRNRAP. Trimming stripped 7 bases from V and 6 bases from J, with 13 bases between. The CDR3 contains 13 residues. CDR3 DNA: TGTGCTAGTGCCCTTACACTCGGTCAGCCCCAGCATTTT. It encodes CASALTLGQPQHF. The full variable domain, its missing parts supplied by reference TRBV12-5 and TRBJ1-5, is DARVTQTPRHKVTEMGQEVTMRCQPILGHNTVFWYRQTMMQGLELLAYFRNRAPLDDSGMPKDRFSAEMPDATLATLKIQPSEPRDSAVYFCASALTLGQPQHFGDGTRLSIL.

The chain employs TRBV4-2 and TRBJ1-1; no definite D call. Germline V gene data show CDR1 as LGHNA and CDR2 as YNFKEQ. This CDR3 region has 16 residues. V was clipped by 0 bases and J by 0 bases, with 11 bases between them. CDR3 loop: CASSQDSRELNTEAFF. In DNA form, the CDR3 reads TGTGCCAGCAGCCAAGATTCCCGGGAGTTGAACACTGAAGCTTTCTTT.

This chain connects TRBV7-2 to TRBJ2-4, with a tentative D call TRBD1 (5 bases). V lost 5 bases, J lost 0 bases, and 14 bases lay in between. The germline V gene has CDR1 SGHTA and CDR2 FQGNSA. The CDR3 contains 16 residues. In DNA form, the CDR3 reads TGTGCCAGCAGCCCAGACAGATTCCTAGCCAAAAACATTCAGTACTTC. Translating it yields CASSPDRFLAKNIQYF.

This clonotype was seen only a few times. The J gene is TRBJ1-6, the V gene TRBV15; tentative D call: TRBD1 (5 bases). Trimming took 6 bases from V and 9 from J, leaving 15 bases between them. CDR3 length: 14 residues. Germline CDR1 LNHNV, CDR2 YYDKDF (reference sequence). This CDR3 reads CATSPGTLGSPLHF. The CDR3 nucleotides are TGTGCCACCAGTCCCGGGACCTTGGGTTCACCCCTCCACTTT.

The gene calls are TRBV5-1 and TRBJ1-2; 9 bases are shared with TRBD1. Germline V lookup: CDR1 SGHRS, CDR2 YFSETQ. J gave up 5 bases and V 0 bases, and 5 bases lay outside the gene matches. CDR3 length: 15 residues. The CDR3, as DNA: TGCGCCAGCAGCTTGGACAGGGGGCGCGGATATGGCTACACCTTC. Translating it yields CASSLDRGRGYGYTF.

This chain joins TRBV19 and TRBJ2-5; D may be TRBD1 (6 bases). V was pared by 4 bases and J by 2 bases, with 14 bases between. Germline loops: CDR1 LNHDA, CDR2 SQIVND (reference sequence). This CDR3 is built from 15 residues. The CDR3, as DNA: TGTGCCAGTAGTACCGGGCAGGGGAAGCAAGAGACCCAGTACTTC. Translation gives CASSTGQGKQETQYF.

This rearrangement joins TRBV21-1 to TRBJ2-7; the table's D call, TRBD1, was not checked against the DNA. TRBV21-1 is a pseudogene locus. The CDR3 totals 15 residues. The CDR3 here is CASSEPWTGSYEQYF. The CDR3 nucleotides are TGTGCCAGCAGCGAGCCGTGGACAGGGTCGTACGAGCAGTACTTC.